There are many counts of the clone carrying this T cell receptor (beta chain). This sample was included in a study of metastatic and nonmetastatic thyroid tumors. Prior to thyroid surgery, none of the patients had received any treatment. Original processing methods: A classifier for distant metastasis in papillary thyroid cancer was constructed using CDR3 differences observed across clinicopathological groups. TCRdb used MiXCR to call clones anew from the PCR reads. For this entry, the V and J calls and clone size follow TCRdb and not the study's own pipeline. The table lists some 69,000 clones, about 14% of them singletons. This sequence originates from a male donor with papillary thyroid cancer or a benign thyroid nodule (not recorded which). Some clones in this sample may be carry-over from other donors' samples. Sequencing used blood.

This chain's CDR3 is CSVSTGRTEAFF. The CDR3 DNA follows: TGCAGCGTTTCAACAGGGAGGACTGAAGCTTTCTTT. The rearrangement joins TRBV29-1 to TRBJ1-1; D is possibly TRBD1 (6 bases). The CDR3 covers 12 residues. CDR1 and CDR2 from the germline V gene are SQVTM and ANQGSEA. The V gene lost 5 bases and the J gene lost 5 bases, with 12 bases spanning the gap.